Here is one TCR beta chain with its context. Its matching antigen is unknown. Unrecorded immune exposures were likely, despite nominal health at sampling. This record comes from a study of cytomegalovirus exposure and HLA in healthy donors. Study context: Early release data held some 80 million unique TCRs from HLA-typed donors. Study-level findings and limits: Investigators reported 164 TCR beta chains as tied to cytomegalovirus.

The PCR employed 60 Vbeta primers together with 13 Jbeta primers. Sequenced by immunoSEQ multiplex PCR; TCRdb stores in-frame clones only, minus some. The repertoire has 90,000 to 100,000 clones, around 77% of them found once; the top ten carry 6% to 8.5%. Germline CDR1 SGHKS, CDR2 YYEKEE (reference sequence). This CDR3 spans 14 amino acids. V was trimmed by 4 bases and J by 4 bases, leaving 12 bases between them. The specimen sequenced was PBMCs. This chain uses TRBV5-5 with TRBJ1-5; the D gene is possibly TRBD1 (5 bases). The receptor was isolated from a female donor in good health and CMV-seronegative. Written as DNA, the CDR3 is TGTGCCAGCAGCCCTTTCAGGGTTAATCAGCCCCAGCATTTT. This encodes CASSPFRVNQPQHF.